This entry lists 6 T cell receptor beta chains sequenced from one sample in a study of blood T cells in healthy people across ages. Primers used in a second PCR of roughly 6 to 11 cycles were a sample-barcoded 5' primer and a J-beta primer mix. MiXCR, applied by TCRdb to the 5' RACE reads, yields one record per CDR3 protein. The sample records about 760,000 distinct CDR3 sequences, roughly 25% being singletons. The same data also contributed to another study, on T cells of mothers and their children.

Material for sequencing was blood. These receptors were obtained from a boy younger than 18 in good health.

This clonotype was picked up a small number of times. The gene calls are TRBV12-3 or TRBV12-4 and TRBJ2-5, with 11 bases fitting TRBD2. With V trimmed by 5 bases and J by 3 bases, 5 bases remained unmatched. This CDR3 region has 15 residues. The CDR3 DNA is TGTGCCAGCAGTACTAGCGGGAGAAGGGAAGAGACCCAGTACTTC. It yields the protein CASSTSGRREETQYF.

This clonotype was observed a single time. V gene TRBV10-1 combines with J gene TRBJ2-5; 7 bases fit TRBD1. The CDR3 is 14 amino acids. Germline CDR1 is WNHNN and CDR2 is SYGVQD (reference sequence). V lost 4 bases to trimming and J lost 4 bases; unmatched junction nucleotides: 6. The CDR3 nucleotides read TGCGCCAGCAGTGCCATGACAGGGATAGAGACCCAGTACTTC. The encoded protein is CASSAMTGIETQYF.

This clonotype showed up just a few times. This chain's CDR3 is CASSGDRGRGTQYF. The CDR3 region has the DNA TGTGCCAGCAGCGGAGACAGGGGTCGCGGTACGCAGTATTTT. The V call is TRBV25-1, the J call TRBJ2-3, with 8 bases lining up with TRBD1. This CDR3 is 14 amino acids long. After removal of 6 bases from V and 8 bases from J, the junction contained 10 bases not matched to a gene. CDR1 is MGHDK and CDR2 is SYGVNS in the germline V gene. Variable domain in full (rest from reference TRBV25-1 and TRBJ2-3): EADIYQTPRYLVIGTGKKITLECSQTMGHDKMYWYQQDPGMELHLIHYSYGVNSTEKGDLSSESTVSRIRTEHFPLTLESARPSHTSQYLCASSGDRGRGTQYFGPGTRLTVL.

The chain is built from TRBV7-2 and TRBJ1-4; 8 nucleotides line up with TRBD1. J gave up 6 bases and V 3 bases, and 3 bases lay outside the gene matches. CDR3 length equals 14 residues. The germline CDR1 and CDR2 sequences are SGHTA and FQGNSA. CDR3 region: CASSFDRGDEKLFF. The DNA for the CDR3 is TGTGCCAGCAGCTTTGACAGGGGTGATGAAAAACTGTTTTTT.

The CDR3 DNA sequence: TGTGCCAGCAGCCAATCCGACAGGGCAGGTGGCTACACCTTC. Protein: CASSQSDRAGGYTF. The rearrangement links TRBV14 to TRBJ1-2; 7 bases match TRBD1. There are 14 residues in the CDR3. V was clipped by 2 bases and J by 7 bases; unmatched bases: 7. Germline values: CDR1 SGHDN, CDR2 FVKESK.

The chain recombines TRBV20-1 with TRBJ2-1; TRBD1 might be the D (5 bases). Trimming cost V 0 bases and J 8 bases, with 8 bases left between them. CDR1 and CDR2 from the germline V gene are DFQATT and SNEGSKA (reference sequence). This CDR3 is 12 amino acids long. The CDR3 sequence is CSARDLGDEQFF. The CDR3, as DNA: TGCAGTGCTAGAGATTTAGGGGATGAGCAGTTCTTC.